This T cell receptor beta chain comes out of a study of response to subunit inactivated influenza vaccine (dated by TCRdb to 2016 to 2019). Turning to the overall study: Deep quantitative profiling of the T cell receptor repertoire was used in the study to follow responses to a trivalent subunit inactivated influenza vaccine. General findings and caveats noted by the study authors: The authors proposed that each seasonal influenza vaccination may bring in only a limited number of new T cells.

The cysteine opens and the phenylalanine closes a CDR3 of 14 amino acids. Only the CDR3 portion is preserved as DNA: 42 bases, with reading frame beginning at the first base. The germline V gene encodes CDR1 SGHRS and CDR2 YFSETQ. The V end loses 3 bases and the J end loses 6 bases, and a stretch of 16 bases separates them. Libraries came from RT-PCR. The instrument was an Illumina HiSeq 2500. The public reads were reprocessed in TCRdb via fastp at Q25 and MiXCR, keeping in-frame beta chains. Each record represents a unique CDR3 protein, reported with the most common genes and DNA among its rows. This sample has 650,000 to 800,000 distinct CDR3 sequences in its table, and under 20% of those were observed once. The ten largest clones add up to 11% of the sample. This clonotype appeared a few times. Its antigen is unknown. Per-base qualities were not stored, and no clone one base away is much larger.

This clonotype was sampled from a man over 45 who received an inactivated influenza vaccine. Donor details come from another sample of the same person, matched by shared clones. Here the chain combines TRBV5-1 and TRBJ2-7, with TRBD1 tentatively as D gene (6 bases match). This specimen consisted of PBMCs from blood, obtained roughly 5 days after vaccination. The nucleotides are TGCGCCAGCAGCTGGGGAAATACAGGGACCGAGCAGTACTTC. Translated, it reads CASSWGNTGTEQYF.